One TCR beta chain is described in this entry. These data originate in a study of T cell changes during pregnancy in multiple sclerosis. CDR1 LGHNA and CDR2 YSLEER come from the germline V gene. CDR3 size: 20 residues. Trimming cost V 0 bases and J 1 base; bases outside gene matches: 15. Measured with immunoSEQ multiplex PCR; TCRdb has only the in-frame clones, and not every one. The table includes 70,000 to 80,000 clones, approximately 90% detected once. This clonotype originated in a female donor with multiple sclerosis, enrolled in a pregnancy study. Material: CD4+ T cells from peripheral blood mononuclear cells, obtained before pregnancy. J is TRBJ1-1 and V is TRBV4-3; TRBD1 matches at 9 bases. The CDR3 nucleotides are TGCGCCAGCAGCCAAGACCTAGGGACAGGGCATCGAGGTAGGAACACTGAAGCTTTCTTT. Translating gives CASSQDLGTGHRGRNTEAFF.